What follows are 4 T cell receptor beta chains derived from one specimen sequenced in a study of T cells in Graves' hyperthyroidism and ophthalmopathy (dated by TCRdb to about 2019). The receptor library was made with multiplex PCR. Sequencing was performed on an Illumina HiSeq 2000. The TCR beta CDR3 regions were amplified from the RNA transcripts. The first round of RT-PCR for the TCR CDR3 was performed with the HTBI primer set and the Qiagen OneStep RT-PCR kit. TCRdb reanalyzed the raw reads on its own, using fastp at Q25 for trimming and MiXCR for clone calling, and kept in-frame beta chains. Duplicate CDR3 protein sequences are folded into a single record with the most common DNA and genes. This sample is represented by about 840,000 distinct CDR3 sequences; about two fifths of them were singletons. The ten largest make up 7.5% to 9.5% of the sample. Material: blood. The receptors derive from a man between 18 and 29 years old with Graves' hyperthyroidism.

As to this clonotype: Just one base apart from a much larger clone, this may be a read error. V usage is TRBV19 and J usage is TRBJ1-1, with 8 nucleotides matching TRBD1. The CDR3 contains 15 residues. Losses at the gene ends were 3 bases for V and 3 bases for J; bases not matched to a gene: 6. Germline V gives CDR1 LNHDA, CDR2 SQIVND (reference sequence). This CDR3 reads CASSIQGAGHTEAFF. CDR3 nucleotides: TGTGCCAGTAGTATCCAGGGGGCGGGGCACACTGAAGCTTTCTTT. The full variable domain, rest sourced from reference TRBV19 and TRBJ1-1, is DGGITQSPKYLFRKEGQNVTLSCEQNLNHDAMYWYRQDPGQGLRLIYYSQIVNDFQKGDIAEGYSVSREKKESFPLTVTSAQKNPTAFYLCASSIQGAGHTEAFFGQGTRLTVV.

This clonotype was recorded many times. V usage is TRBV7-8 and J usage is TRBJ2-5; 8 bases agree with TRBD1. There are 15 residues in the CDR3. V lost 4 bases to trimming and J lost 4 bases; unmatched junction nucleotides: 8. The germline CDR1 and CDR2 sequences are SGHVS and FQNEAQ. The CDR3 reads CASSWTGSGGETQYF. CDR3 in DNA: TGTGCCAGCAGCTGGACAGGGTCAGGCGGAGAGACCCAGTACTTC.

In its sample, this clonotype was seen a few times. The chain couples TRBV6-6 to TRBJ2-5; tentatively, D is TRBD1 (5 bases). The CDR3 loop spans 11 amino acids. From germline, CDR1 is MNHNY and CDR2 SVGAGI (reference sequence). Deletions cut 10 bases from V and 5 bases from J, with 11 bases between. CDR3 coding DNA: TGTGCCACCAGGGCGGCGGAGACCCAGTACTTC. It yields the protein CATRAAETQYF.

The CDR3 sequence is CSYRSGAEKLFF. CDR3 nucleotide sequence: TGCAGCTATCGTTCGGGGGCTGAAAAACTGTTTTTT. This chain joins TRBV29-1 and TRBJ1-4; tentative D call: TRBD1 (6 bases). The CDR3 length is 12 residues. V lost 8 bases and J 7 bases, leaving 14 bases between the germline ends. The V gene's germline CDR1 is SQVTM and CDR2 ANQGSEA.